The 21 T cell receptor beta chains presented below share a single source sample, sequenced in a study of T-cell memory formation after mild COVID-19. TCRdb re-called the 5' RACE reads with MiXCR, one entry per CDR3 protein. Of fewer than 700,000 distinct CDR3 sequences listed, approximately 18% are singletons. Material: PBMCs or a T cell subset sorted from them (not recorded which). The source is an adult woman who had mild COVID-19 (a few samples of this study predate the infection). Cell type and time point are not known.

The chain is built from TRBV6-5 and TRBJ2-3; 10 bases agree with TRBD1. There are 15 residues in the CDR3. J gave up 6 bases and V 5 bases, and 8 bases lay outside the gene matches. The V gene's germline CDR1 is MNHEY and CDR2 SVGAGI. The DNA for the CDR3 is TGTGCCAGCAGTCCTAAGGACAGGGGGGCCGATACGCAGTATTTT. Translating gives CASSPKDRGADTQYF.

The rearrangement uses TRBV4-1 and TRBJ2-5; a possible D gene is TRBD1 (5 bases). CDR1 and CDR2 from the germline V gene are MGHRA and YSYEKL. V lost 5 bases, J lost 2 bases, and 15 bases lay in between. The CDR3 consists of 15 residues. CDR3 loop: CASSATGLYQETQYF. Here the CDR3 DNA reads TGCGCCAGCAGCGCAACAGGCCTTTATCAAGAGACCCAGTACTTC.

The table lists this clonotype with many counts. This chain links TRBV5-6 with TRBJ2-2, with 7 bases that match TRBD1. The junction had 7 bases not matched to a gene; V was cut back by 4 bases and J by 4 bases. Looked up from germline, CDR1 is SGHDT and CDR2 is YYEEEE. The CDR3 totals 15 residues. The DNA of the CDR3 is TGTGCCAGCAGCCCCGACAGGGCCCGCACCGGGGAGCTGTTTTTT. It is translated as CASSPDRARTGELFF.

This clonotype has only a few counts. This chain links TRBV20-1 with TRBJ1-2, with TRBD1 matching 8 bases. This CDR3 has 15 amino acids. Germline lookup yields CDR1 DFQATT and CDR2 SNEGSKA (reference sequence). J was trimmed by 8 bases and V by 5 bases; bases with no gene match: 16. The CDR3 sequence: CSARPPGQALWGYTF. Written as DNA, the CDR3 is TGCAGTGCTCGTCCGCCGGGACAGGCCCTTTGGGGCTACACCTTC.

This clonotype was picked up a small number of times. The chain links TRBV6-2 or TRBV6-3 to TRBJ2-1; no clear D gene. The V gene's germline CDR1 is MNHEY and CDR2 SVGEGT. This CDR3 region has 13 residues. With 2 bases removed from V and 3 bases from J, the gap between germline ends came to 5 bases. This CDR3 reads CASSYPDYNEQFF. The CDR3, as DNA: TGTGCCAGCAGTTACCCCGACTACAATGAGCAGTTCTTC.

Only a few counts were recorded for this clonotype. The chain links TRBV20-1 to TRBJ2-4; the D gene is possibly TRBD1 (5 bases). The ends were cut back, 3 bases at V and 0 bases at J, with 18 bases in the middle. The length of the CDR3 is 17 residues. The germline CDR1 and CDR2 sequences are DFQATT and SNEGSKA (reference sequence). The CDR3 is CSARSRQTLLAKNIQYF. The DNA of the CDR3 is TGCAGTGCTAGGTCCAGACAGACCTTACTAGCCAAAAACATTCAGTACTTC.

The rearrangement joins TRBV18 to TRBJ2-3; D gene ambiguous. Germline CDR1 reads KGHSH; CDR2 reads LQKENI. Trimming removed 4 bases from V and 4 bases from J, with 12 bases in between. This CDR3 comprises 14 residues. The CDR3 bases are TGTGCCAGCTCACGGGTCCTAAGCTCAGATACGCAGTATTTT. Its protein is CASSRVLSSDTQYF.

The sample holds many counts of this clonotype. The genes are TRBV18 and TRBJ2-7; D gene ambiguous. The V end was cut by 8 bases, the J end by 3 bases, with 11 bases between. The CDR3 is made up of 12 amino acids. CDR1 KGHSH and CDR2 LQKENI come from the germline V gene. Written as DNA, the CDR3 is TGTGCCAGCAGCCCGACGGGCTACGAGCAGTACTTC. As protein: CASSPTGYEQYF.

The V call is TRBV5-1, the J call TRBJ1-6; no definite D call. This CDR3 has 13 residues. Germline V gene sequence: CDR1 SGHRS, CDR2 YFSETQ. Trimming left V 5 bases short and J 7 bases short, with 10 bases between. The CDR3 here is CASSEGPNSPLHF. In DNA, the CDR3 is TGCGCCAGCAGTGAGGGCCCAAATTCACCCCTCCACTTT.

The rearrangement uses TRBV24-1 and TRBJ2-2; D unresolved. The germline gives CDR1 KGHDR, CDR2 SFDVKD. The V and J ends lost 1 base and 1 base respectively, with 9 bases between them. The CDR3 covers 16 residues. This CDR3 is CATSDLRQRNTGELFF. The CDR3 DNA sequence: TGTGCCACCAGTGATTTAAGGCAGCGGAACACCGGGGAGCTGTTTTTT.

The chain employs TRBV27 and TRBJ1-2, with D unresolved. This CDR3 contains 15 residues. V was cut by 6 bases and J by 3 bases, with 17 bases left in between. The germline V gene has CDR1 MNHEY and CDR2 SMNVEV (reference sequence). DNA for the CDR3: TGTGCCAGCAGAGGACGGGGAATTGGGGACTATGGCTACACCTTC. Translating it yields CASRGRGIGDYGYTF.

The chain joins TRBV29-1 to TRBJ2-7; D is possibly TRBD1 (6 bases). The CDR3 has 11 residues. CDR1 is SQVTM and CDR2 is ANQGSEA in the germline V gene. The V end was cut by 3 bases, the J end by 5 bases, with 8 bases between. The CDR3 DNA sequence: TGCAGCGTTGAGACAGGTCACGAGCAGTACTTC. Translation: CSVETGHEQYF.

The table lists this clonotype with a few counts. The J gene is TRBJ2-7, the V gene TRBV9, with 12 bases fitting TRBD1. Losses at the gene ends were 0 bases for V and 5 bases for J; bases not matched to a gene: 6. This CDR3 contains 16 residues. The germline gives CDR1 SGDLS, CDR2 YYNGEE. CDR3 nucleotides: TGTGCCAGCAGCGTAGGGGACAGGGGGCTTTTGAACGAGCAGTACTTC. Its translation is CASSVGDRGLLNEQYF.

The CDR3 DNA reads TGTGCCAGCAGCCCGGAGGGTGCGCAGCCCCAGCATTTT. It encodes CASSPEGAQPQHF. The chain carries TRBV6-5 and TRBJ1-5; D unresolved. The length of the CDR3 is 13 residues. CDR1 is MNHEY and CDR2 is SVGAGI in the germline V gene. V lost 6 bases and J 7 bases, leaving 13 bases between the germline ends.

This rearrangement joins TRBV4-1 to TRBJ1-1, with TRBD1 matching over 10 bases. Germline V gene data show CDR1 as MGHRA and CDR2 as YSYEKL. This CDR3 contains 15 residues. V lost 0 bases and J lost 5; bases outside the gene matches: 3. The chain's CDR3 is CASSQDGTGVTEAFF. CDR3 DNA sequence: TGCGCCAGCAGCCAAGATGGGACAGGGGTGACTGAAGCTTTCTTT.

This clonotype was counted between two and nine times. The chain is built from TRBV7-3 and TRBJ2-1, with 8 positions matching TRBD1. The germline V gene encodes CDR1 SGHTA and CDR2 FQGTGA. CDR3 size: 15 residues. The V gene end was trimmed by 3 bases and the J gene end by 6 bases; junction bases not matched to a gene: 7. The CDR3 region has the DNA TGTGCCAGCAGCTTGGACAGGGCATCCATCAATGAGCAGTTCTTC. It is translated as CASSLDRASINEQFF.

The table lists this clonotype with a few counts. The CDR3 spells CASSQADTDNSYEQYF. In DNA, the CDR3 is TGCGCCAGCAGCCAAGCCGATACGGACAACTCCTACGAGCAGTACTTC. The V gene is TRBV4-1, the J gene TRBJ2-7; the D gene is possibly TRBD1 (5 bases). With 1 base removed from V and 0 bases from J, the gap between germline ends came to 13 bases. This CDR3 comprises 16 residues. Germline V gene data show CDR1 as MGHRA and CDR2 as YSYEKL.

This clonotype came up a few times. The CDR3 here is CASSLVAQGAGELFF. CDR3 nucleotide sequence: TGCGCCAGCAGCTTGGTTGCACAGGGGGCCGGGGAGCTGTTTTTT. The J gene is TRBJ2-2, the V gene TRBV5-1; TRBD1 aligns across 8 bases. With V trimmed by 0 bases and J by 6 bases, 4 bases remained unmatched. The CDR3 extends over 15 amino acids. CDR1 is SGHRS, CDR2 YFSETQ, per germline.

In this sample, this clonotype turned up many times. This chain joins TRBV7-9 and TRBJ2-7; 8 bases line up with TRBD1. Unmatched junction bases numbered 6, after V lost 5 bases and J lost 3 bases. Per the germline V gene, CDR1 is SEHNR and CDR2 is FQNEAQ (reference sequence). This CDR3 spans 14 amino acids. CDR3 sequence (DNA): TGTGCCAGCAGCGGACGGGACAGGATCTACGAGCAGTACTTC. This sequence encodes CASSGRDRIYEQYF.

J is TRBJ1-6 and V is TRBV28; weak D call: TRBD1 (6 bases). With 8 bases removed from V and 7 bases from J, the gap between germline ends came to 9 bases. CDR3 length: 12 residues. The germline CDR1 and CDR2 sequences are MDHEN and SYDVKM. The CDR3 DNA is TGTGCCAGCGGACAGAACAATTCACCCCTCCACTTT. Amino acids: CASGQNNSPLHF.

The chain uses TRBV5-1 and TRBJ2-5, with 9 bases fitting TRBD1. V shed 5 bases, J shed 2 bases, and the junction held 1 base outside the gene matches. The CDR3 length is 13 residues. CDR1 and CDR2 (germline): SGHRS, YFSETQ. The CDR3 nucleotides are TGCGCCAGCAGAGGGACAGGGCAAGAGACCCAGTACTTC. This encodes CASRGTGQETQYF.